This TCR beta chain was profiled in a study of immune evolution from preneoplasia to lung adenocarcinoma. Method: immunoSEQ multiplex PCR; TCRdb's copy keeps in-frame clones and lacks some. The data hold 39,000 or so clones, with less than 80% observed a single time. The CDR3 runs 15 residues. V was cut by 5 bases and J by 4 bases, with 15 bases left in between. Germline V CDR1 and CDR2: MDHEN, SYDVKM. The TCR comes from a person in their sixties with lung adenocarcinoma. Input material: FFPE invasive lung adenocarcinoma tissue. This rearrangement joins TRBV28 to TRBJ1-5; maybe TRBD1 (6 bases). This CDR3 reads CASSPYRAGNQPQHF. The CDR3 nucleotides read TGTGCCAGCAGTCCCTACAGGGCGGGGAATCAGCCCCAGCATTTT.